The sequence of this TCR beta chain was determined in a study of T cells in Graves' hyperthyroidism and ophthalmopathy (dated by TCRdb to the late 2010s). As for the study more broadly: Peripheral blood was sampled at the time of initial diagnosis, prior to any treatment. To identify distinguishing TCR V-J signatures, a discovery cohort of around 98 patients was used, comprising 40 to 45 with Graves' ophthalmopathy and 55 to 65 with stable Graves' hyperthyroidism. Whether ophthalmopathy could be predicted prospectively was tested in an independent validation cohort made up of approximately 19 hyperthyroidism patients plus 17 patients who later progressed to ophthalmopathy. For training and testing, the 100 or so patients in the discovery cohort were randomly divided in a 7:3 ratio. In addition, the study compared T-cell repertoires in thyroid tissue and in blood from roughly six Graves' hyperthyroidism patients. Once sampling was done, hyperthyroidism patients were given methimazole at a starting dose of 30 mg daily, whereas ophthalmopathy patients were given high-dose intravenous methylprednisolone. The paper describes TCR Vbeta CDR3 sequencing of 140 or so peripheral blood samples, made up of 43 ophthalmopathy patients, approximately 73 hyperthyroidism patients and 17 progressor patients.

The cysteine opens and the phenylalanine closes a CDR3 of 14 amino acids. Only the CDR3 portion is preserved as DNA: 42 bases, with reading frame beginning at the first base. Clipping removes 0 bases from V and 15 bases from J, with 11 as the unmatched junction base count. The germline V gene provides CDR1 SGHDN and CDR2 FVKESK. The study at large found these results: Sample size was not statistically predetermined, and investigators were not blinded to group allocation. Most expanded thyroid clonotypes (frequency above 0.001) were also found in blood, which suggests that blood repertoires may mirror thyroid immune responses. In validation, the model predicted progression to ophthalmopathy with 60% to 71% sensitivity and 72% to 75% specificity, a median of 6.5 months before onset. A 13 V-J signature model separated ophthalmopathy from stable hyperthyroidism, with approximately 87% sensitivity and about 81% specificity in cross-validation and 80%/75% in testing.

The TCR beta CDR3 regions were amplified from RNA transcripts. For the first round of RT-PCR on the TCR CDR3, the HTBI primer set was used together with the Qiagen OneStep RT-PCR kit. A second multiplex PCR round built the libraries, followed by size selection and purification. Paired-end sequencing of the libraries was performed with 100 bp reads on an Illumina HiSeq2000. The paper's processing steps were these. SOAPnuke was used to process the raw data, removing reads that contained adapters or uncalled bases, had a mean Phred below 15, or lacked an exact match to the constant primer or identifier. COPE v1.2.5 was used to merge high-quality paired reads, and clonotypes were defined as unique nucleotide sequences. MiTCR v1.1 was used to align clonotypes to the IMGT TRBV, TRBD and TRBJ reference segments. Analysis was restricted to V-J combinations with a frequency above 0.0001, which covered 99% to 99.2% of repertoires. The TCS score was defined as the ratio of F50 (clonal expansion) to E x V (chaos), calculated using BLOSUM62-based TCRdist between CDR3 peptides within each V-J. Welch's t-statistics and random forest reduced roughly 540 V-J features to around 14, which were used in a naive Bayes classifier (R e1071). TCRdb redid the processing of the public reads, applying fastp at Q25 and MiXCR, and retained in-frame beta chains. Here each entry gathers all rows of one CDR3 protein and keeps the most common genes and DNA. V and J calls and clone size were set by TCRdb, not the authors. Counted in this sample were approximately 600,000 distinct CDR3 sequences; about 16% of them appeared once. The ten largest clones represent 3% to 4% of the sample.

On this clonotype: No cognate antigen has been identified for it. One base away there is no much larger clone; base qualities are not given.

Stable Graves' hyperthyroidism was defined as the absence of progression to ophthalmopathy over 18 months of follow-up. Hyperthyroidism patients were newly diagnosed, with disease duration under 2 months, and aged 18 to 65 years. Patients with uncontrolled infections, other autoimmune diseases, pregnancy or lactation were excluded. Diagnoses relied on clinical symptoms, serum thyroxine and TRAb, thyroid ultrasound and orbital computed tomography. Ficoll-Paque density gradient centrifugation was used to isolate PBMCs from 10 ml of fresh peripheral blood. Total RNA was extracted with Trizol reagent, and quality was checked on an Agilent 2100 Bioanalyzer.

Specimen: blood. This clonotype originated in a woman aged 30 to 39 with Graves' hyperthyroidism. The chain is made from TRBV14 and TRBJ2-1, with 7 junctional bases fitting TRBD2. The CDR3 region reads CASSQDVGGPVRFF. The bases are TGTGCCAGCAGCCAAGATGTGGGAGGGCCGGTTAGGTTCTTC.